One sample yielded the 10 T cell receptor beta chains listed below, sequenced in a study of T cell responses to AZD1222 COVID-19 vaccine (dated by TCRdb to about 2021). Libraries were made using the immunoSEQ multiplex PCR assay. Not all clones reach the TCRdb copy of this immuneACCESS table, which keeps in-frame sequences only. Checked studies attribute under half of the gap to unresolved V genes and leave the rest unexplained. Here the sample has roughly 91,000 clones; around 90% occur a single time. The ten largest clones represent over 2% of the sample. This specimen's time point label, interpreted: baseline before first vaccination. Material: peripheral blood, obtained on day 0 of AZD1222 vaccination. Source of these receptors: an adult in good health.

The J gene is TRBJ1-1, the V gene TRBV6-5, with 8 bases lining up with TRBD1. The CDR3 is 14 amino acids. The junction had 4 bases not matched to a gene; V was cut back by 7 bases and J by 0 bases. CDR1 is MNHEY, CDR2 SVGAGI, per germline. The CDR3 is CASTPGQVNTEAFF. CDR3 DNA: TGTGCCAGCACTCCGGGACAGGTGAACACTGAAGCTTTCTTT.

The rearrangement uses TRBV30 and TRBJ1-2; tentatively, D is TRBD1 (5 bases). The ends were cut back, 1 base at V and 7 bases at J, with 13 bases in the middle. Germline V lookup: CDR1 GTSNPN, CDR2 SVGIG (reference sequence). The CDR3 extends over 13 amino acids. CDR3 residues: CAWSEDTIAGYTF. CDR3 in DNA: TGTGCCTGGAGTGAGGACACCATTGCTGGCTACACCTTC.

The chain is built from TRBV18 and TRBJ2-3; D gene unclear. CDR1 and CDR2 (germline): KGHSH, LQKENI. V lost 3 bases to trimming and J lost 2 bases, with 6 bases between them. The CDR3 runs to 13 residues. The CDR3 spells CASSPGHTDTQYF. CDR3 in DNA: TGTGCCAGCTCACCGGGTCACACAGATACGCAGTATTTT. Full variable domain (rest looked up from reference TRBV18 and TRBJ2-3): NAGVMQNPRHLVRRRGQEARLRCSPMKGHSHVYWYRQLPEEGLKFMVYLQKENIIDESGMPKERFSAEFPKEGPSILRIQQVVRGDSAAYFCASSPGHTDTQYFGPGTRLTVL.

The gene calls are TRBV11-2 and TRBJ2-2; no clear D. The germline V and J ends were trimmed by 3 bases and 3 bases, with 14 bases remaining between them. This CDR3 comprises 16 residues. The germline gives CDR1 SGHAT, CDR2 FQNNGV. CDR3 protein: CASSFPPQEYTGELFF. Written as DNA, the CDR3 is TGTGCCAGCAGCTTCCCCCCCCAGGAATACACCGGGGAGCTGTTTTTT.

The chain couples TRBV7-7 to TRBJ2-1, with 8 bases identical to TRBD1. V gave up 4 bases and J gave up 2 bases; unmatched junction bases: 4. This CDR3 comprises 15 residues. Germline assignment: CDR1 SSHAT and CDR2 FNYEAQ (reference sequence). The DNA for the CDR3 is TGTGCCAGCAGCTCCCAGGGGGCTCCCTACAATGAGCAGTTCTTC. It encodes CASSSQGAPYNEQFF.

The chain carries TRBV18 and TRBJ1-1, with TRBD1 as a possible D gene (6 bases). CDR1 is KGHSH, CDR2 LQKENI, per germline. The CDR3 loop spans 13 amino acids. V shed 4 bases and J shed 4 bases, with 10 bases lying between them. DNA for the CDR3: TGTGCCAGCTCACAGGGGGTTGGCACTGAAGCTTTCTTT. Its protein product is CASSQGVGTEAFF.

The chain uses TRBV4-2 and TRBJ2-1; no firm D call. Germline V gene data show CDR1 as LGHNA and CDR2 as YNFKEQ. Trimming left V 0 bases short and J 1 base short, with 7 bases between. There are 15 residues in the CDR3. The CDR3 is CASSQDPPSYNEQFF. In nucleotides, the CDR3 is TGTGCCAGCAGCCAAGACCCCCCTTCCTACAATGAGCAGTTCTTC.

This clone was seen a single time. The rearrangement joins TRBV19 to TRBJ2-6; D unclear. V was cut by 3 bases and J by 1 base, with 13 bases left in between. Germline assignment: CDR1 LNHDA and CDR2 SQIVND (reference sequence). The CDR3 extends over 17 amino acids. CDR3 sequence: CASSIRPGASGANVLTF. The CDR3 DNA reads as TGTGCCAGTAGTATCCGGCCCGGAGCTTCTGGGGCCAACGTCCTGACTTTC.

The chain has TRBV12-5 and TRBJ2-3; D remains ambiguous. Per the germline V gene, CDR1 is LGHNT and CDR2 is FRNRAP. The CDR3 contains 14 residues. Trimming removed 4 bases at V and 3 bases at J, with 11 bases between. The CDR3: CASGSGTQTDTQYF. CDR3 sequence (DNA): TGTGCTAGTGGTTCCGGAACCCAGACAGATACGCAGTATTTT.

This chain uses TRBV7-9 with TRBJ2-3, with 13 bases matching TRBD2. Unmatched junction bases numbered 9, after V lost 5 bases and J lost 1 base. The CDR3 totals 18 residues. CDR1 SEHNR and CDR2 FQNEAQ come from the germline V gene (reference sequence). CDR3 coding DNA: TGTGCCAGCAGCAAGGGACTAGCGGGACACCTGGGCACAGATACGCAGTATTTT. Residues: CASSKGLAGHLGTDTQYF.